This is a list of T cell receptor beta chains from one sample in a study of control samples from healthy donors and cancer patients. The assay was immunoSEQ multiplex PCR, and TCRdb's table has in-frame clones only and misses some. The sample lists just over 90,000 clones, roughly 86% occurring once. The specimen sequenced was blood. These TCRs come from a woman in her forties or fifties in good health. CDR3s include the opening cysteine and the closing phenylalanine or tryptophan. A D gene is named only where the DNA matches it firmly. The size of a clone is reported for some rows only, either as once, few or many, or as a class for expanded clones.

10	-	-	TRBV6-4	TRBJ2-1	TGTGCCAGCAGTCGCGGGGAGCAGTTCTTC	CASSRGEQFF
14	few	-	TRBV29-1	TRBJ2-1	TGCAGCGTATCCGGGACAAAGATATACAATGAGCAGTTCTTC	CSVSGTKIYNEQFF
14	-	-	TRBV19	TRBJ1-3	TGTGCCAGTAGTAACATCCGCTCTGGAAACACCATATATTTT	CASSNIRSGNTIYF
13	-	-	TRBV3-1/TRBV3-2	TRBJ1-2	TGTGCCAGCAGCCCCTCTCCCGAAAGGCGCTACACCTTC	CASSPSPERRYTF
12	-	TRBD1	TRBV28	TRBJ1-5	TGTGCCAGCAGAATACAGGGGAAGCCCCAGCATTTT	CASRIQGKPQHF
14	-	-	TRBV5-1	TRBJ1-3	TGCGCCAGCAGTTCAGCCGCCTCTGGAAACACCATATATTTT	CASSSAASGNTIYF
13	few	-	TRBV12-3/TRBV12-4	TRBJ2-1	TGTGCCAGCAGTTTTCGGGGAAACAATGAGCAGTTCTTC	CASSFRGNNEQFF
20	-	-	TRBV19	TRBJ1-6	TGTGCCAGTAGTATAGATCTATTCTACGAGAGGGCCACCTATAATTCACCCCTCCACTTT	CASSIDLFYERATYNSPLHF
19	-	TRBD2	TRBV9	TRBJ2-1	TGTGCCAGCAGCGCCCCCTTGCGGGGGGGCCGGAGCTCCTACAATGAGCAGTTCTTC	CASSAPLRGGRSSYNEQFF
15	-	-	TRBV6-2/TRBV6-3	TRBJ1-1	TGTGCCAGCAGTTCCCAGGGCCGGGAGGACACTGAAGCTTTCTTT	CASSSQGREDTEAFF
17	-	-	TRBV28	TRBJ1-1	TGTGCCAGCAGTCGTACTTTCGACAGTCGCCCGAACACTGAAGCTTTCTTT	CASSRTFDSRPNTEAFF
12	-	-	TRBV20-1	TRBJ2-5	TGCAGTGCTAGTTCGGGTCGAGAGACCCAGTACTTC	CSASSGRETQYF
14	few	-	TRBV7-2	TRBJ1-5	TGTGCCAGCAGCTTAGAATCCGGGGATCAGCCCCAGCATTTT	CASSLESGDQPQHF
18	-	TRBD1	TRBV11-2	TRBJ2-7	TGTGCCAGCAGCTTAGCTCCCCCGGGACAGGGGAGCTCCTACGAGCAGTACTTC	CASSLAPPGQGSSYEQYF
17	few	-	TRBV28	TRBJ2-7	TGTGCCAGCAGTTTGACGCCCTTCTATGAGGGACTCTACGAGCAGTACTTC	CASSLTPFYEGLYEQYF
17	-	-	TRBV7-9	TRBJ1-2	TGTGCCAGCAGCTTCGCGCGGTATGGGACGGGGGACTATGGCTACACCTTC	CASSFARYGTGDYGYTF